This TCR beta chain originates from a study of OX40 agonist ivuxolimab in advanced cancers. Study-wide points: People who partly responded at 0.1-3.0 mg/kg had some of the least clonal expansion seen.

The table came from immunoSEQ multiplex PCR; TCRdb's copy has only in-frame clones and leaves some out. The sample has 45,000 to 75,000 clones; 82% are singletons. This clone was seen a single time. Its target is unknown. The material was CD4+ or CD8+ T cells sorted from blood, obtained in a trial of the OX40 agonist ivuxolimab. This sequence was found in an adult with an advanced solid tumor such as melanoma, head and neck, liver or kidney cancer.

CDR3 sequence: CASKLPTGEAFF. The CDR3 DNA reads TGTGCCAGCAAACTACCGACAGGGGAAGCTTTCTTT. The chain couples TRBV6-6 to TRBJ1-1; 7 nucleotides align to TRBD1. Trimming took 7 bases from V and 8 from J; bases not matched to a gene: 7. Germline V gives CDR1 MNHNY, CDR2 SVGAGI (reference sequence). This CDR3 is 12 amino acids long.